Following are 27 T cell receptor beta chains from one sample sequenced in a study of tumor-infiltrating lymphocytes in primary liver carcinoma (dated by TCRdb to the late 2010s). TCRdb lists the instrument as Illumina HiSeq 2500. Starting from approximately 0.5 ug total RNA, TCRbeta-specific cDNA was produced by reverse transcription with a constant-region primer and ProtoScript II reverse transcriptase. The TCRbeta libraries were prepared through three rounds of nested multiplex PCR following a slightly modified ARM-PCR procedure. The first two PCR rounds used multiplex TRBV1-TRBV30 forward primers with a Cbeta reverse primer, each for roughly 11 cycles. In TCRdb, the public reads were trimmed at Q25 with fastp and aligned with MiXCR, with productive beta chains retained. For every CDR3 protein sequence, its rows merge into one entry that carries the most common genes and DNA. The sample table records about 120,000 distinct CDR3 sequences; under 70% of these occur just once. The top ten constitute roughly 7.3% of the sample.

Without any cell sorting, total RNA and DNA were extracted together from about 20-30 mg of bulk tissue using the AllPrep DNA/RNA mini kit. The sequencing input was tumor-adjacent normal liver tissue. The receptor set was obtained from a woman in her fifties or sixties with primary liver carcinoma and hepatitis B virus infection.

This chain joins TRBV5-1 and TRBJ1-1, with 11 bases identical to TRBD1. Germline-derived CDR1 and CDR2 are SGHRS and YFSETQ. V dropped 8 bases and J dropped 8; count of bases not matched to a gene: 11. The CDR3 is 14 amino acids. CDR3: CASGFNRDRGEAFF. CDR3 DNA: TGCGCCAGTGGCTTTAACCGGGACAGGGGGGAAGCTTTCTTT.

As concerns this clonotype: A clone one base away is much larger, so this may be a read error. V gene TRBV6-1 combines with J gene TRBJ2-5, with TRBD2 as a possible D gene (6 bases). The germline V gene has CDR1 MNHNS and CDR2 SASEGT. The CDR3 is 15 amino acids. The CDR3 DNA reads TGTGCCAACAGTGTCCGGGACTCTCAACAAGAGACCCAGTACTTC. Amino acids: CANSVRDSQQETQYF.

A word on this clonotype: One end of the junction fails to match germline, which may point to a read error. This chain connects TRBV11-2 to TRBJ2-1; 7 nucleotides match TRBD1. The CDR3 length is 15 residues. Germline V gene sequence: CDR1 SGHAT, CDR2 FQNNGV. The CDR3 DNA follows: TGCGCCAGCAGCTTAGTCGGACAGGTAGGGAACGTGCAGTTCTTC. Its protein product is CASSLVGQVGNVQFF.

This clonotype was seen ten or more times. The J gene is TRBJ2-1, the V gene TRBV28; D gene uncertain. With 2 bases removed from V and 5 bases from J, the gap between germline ends came to 10 bases. The CDR3 length is 14 residues. Germline CDR1 reads MDHEN; CDR2 reads SYDVKM. CDR3 loop: CASSLVGWDNEQFF. CDR3 nucleotide sequence: TGTGCCAGCAGTTTAGTCGGCTGGGACAATGAGCAGTTCTTC. Supplemented by reference TRBV28 and TRBJ2-1, the full variable domain reads DVKVTQSSRYLVKRTGEKVFLECVQDMDHENMFWYRQDPGLGLRLIYFSYDVKMKEKGDIPEGYSVSREKKERFSLILESASTNQTSMYLCASSLVGWDNEQFFGPGTRLTVL.

As regards this clonotype: A much larger clonotype is one base distant, so this may be a read error. The rearrangement links TRBV6-4 to TRBJ1-5, with 7 positions matching TRBD1. Germline CDR1 is MRHNA and CDR2 is SNTAGT. This CDR3 region has 17 residues. Trimming removed 6 bases from V and 3 bases from J; junction bases left unmatched: 14. CDR3 sequence: CASSGTAKNSPNQPQHF. Written as DNA, the CDR3 is TGTGCCAGCAGCGGGACAGCCAAAAACTCCCCCAATCAGCCCCAGCATTTT.

This clonotype was found many times. The J gene is TRBJ2-1, the V gene TRBV29-1; D gene unclear. The CDR3 has 13 residues. The V end was cut by 4 bases, the J end by 5 bases, with 12 bases between. From germline, CDR1 is SQVTM and CDR2 ANQGSEA. The CDR3 nucleotides read TGCAGCGTTGCCCAGGACGAACACAATGAGCAGTTCTTC. Its protein is CSVAQDEHNEQFF.

This clonotype was found many times. The CDR3 loop is CSVEDFRPPGTDTQYF. For the CDR3, the DNA is TGCAGCGTTGAAGATTTTCGGCCCCCGGGCACAGATACGCAGTATTTT. The rearrangement joins TRBV29-1 to TRBJ2-3; D is undetermined. CDR3 length: 16 amino acids. V shed 0 bases and J shed 1 base, with 14 bases lying between them. CDR1 is SQVTM and CDR2 is ANQGSEA in the germline V gene.

Note on this clonotype: Germline and junction disagree at one end, which may indicate a read error. The chain combines TRBV11-2 with TRBJ2-1; D perhaps matches TRBD1 (6 bases). CDR1 and CDR2 (germline): SGHAT, FQNNGV. There are 15 residues in the CDR3. DNA of the CDR3: TGTGCCAGCAGTTTAGAAGGGGGAGAAGTCAATGAGCAGTTCTTC. Translation gives CASSLEGGEVNEQFF.

V usage is TRBV5-4 and J usage is TRBJ2-1, with D maybe TRBD2 (5 bases). Per germline, CDR1 SGHNT and CDR2 YYREEE (reference sequence). The CDR3 is made up of 14 amino acids. Trimming cost V 0 bases and J 6 bases, with 10 bases left between them. The CDR3 coding sequence is TGTGCCAGCAGCTTGGATACCCTAGCCAATGAGCAGTTCTTC. Amino acids: CASSLDTLANEQFF.

A note on this clonotype: The CDR3 ends on some other residue instead of the conserved phenylalanine or tryptophan, so this is likely a read error. The chain carries TRBV29-1 and TRBJ2-1; D is perhaps TRBD1 (6 bases). The CDR3 has 13 residues. Germline V lookup: CDR1 SQVTM, CDR2 ANQGSEA. The germline V and J ends were trimmed by 8 bases and 3 bases, with 14 bases remaining between them. CDR3 loop: CSLWGLDYNEQFY. CDR3 in DNA: TGCAGCTTATGGGGGCTAGACTACAATGAGCAGTTCTAC.

As concerns this clonotype: The junction differs from germline at one of its ends, possibly a read error. The rearrangement links TRBV29-1 to TRBJ1-2; 9 bases line up with TRBD1. Per germline, CDR1 SQVTM and CDR2 ANQGSEA. This CDR3 is 16 amino acids long. The CDR3 is CSVEKSQGDRDYGYAF. The CDR3 DNA reads TGCAGCGTTGAAAAAAGTCAGGGGGACAGGGACTATGGCTACGCCTTC.

With respect to this clonotype: At one of its ends the junction is not consistent with the germline gene, which may arise from a read error. The V gene is TRBV4-2, the J gene TRBJ2-4; 7 bases agree with TRBD1. This CDR3 comprises 14 residues. Germline loops: CDR1 LGHNA, CDR2 YNFKEQ. CDR3 region: CASRQDFTGDIQYF. In DNA form, the CDR3 reads TGTGCCAGCAGGCAAGATTTTACAGGGGACATTCAGTACTTC.

In this sample, this clonotype turned up once. The junction departs from the called germline gene at one end, perhaps through a read error. The V gene is TRBV29-1, the J gene TRBJ2-5; D is tentatively TRBD1 or TRBD2 (5 bases each). The germline V gene encodes CDR1 SQVTM and CDR2 ANQGSEA. The CDR3 sequence is 17 residues long. The CDR3 nucleotides are TGCAGCGTTGAAAGGCAGAGGGACGGGCGACCGTTCGAGACCCAGTATTTC. Translated, it gives CSVERQRDGRPFETQYF.

With respect to this clonotype: At one of its ends the junction is not consistent with the germline gene, which may arise from a read error. This rearrangement joins TRBV5-1 to TRBJ2-3; 8 bases fit TRBD1. Germline values: CDR1 SGHRS, CDR2 YFSETQ. The CDR3 spans 18 residues. For the CDR3, the DNA is TGCGCCAGCAGCTTGGGGACAACACCCTCCGCGGGGACAGGTACGCAGTATTTT. Amino acids: CASSLGTTPSAGTGTQYF.

As for this clonotype: The junction departs from the called germline gene at one end, perhaps through a read error. As DNA, the CDR3 is TGCGCCAGCAACCAAGAGGGGATAAGCTCCTACGAGCAGTACTTC. It codes for CASNQEGISSYEQYF. The chain links TRBV4-1 to TRBJ2-7; D possibly uses TRBD1 or TRBD2 (5 bases each). This CDR3 region has 15 residues. Germline lookup yields CDR1 MGHRA and CDR2 YSYEKL.

In regard to this clonotype: One end of the junction does not line up with germline, which may come from a read error. The CDR3 DNA reads as TGTGGCAGCAGTGAAGCTACTAGCGGGTGGGGCACAGATACGCAGTATTTT. This translates into CGSSEATSGWGTDTQYF. The rearrangement links TRBV25-1 to TRBJ2-3; TRBD2 matches at 9 bases. Germline values: CDR1 MGHDK, CDR2 SYGVNS. This CDR3 spans 17 amino acids.

For this clonotype: The junction departs from germline at one end; a sequencing error may be responsible. This sequence joins TRBV5-4 and TRBJ2-1, with TRBD2 as a possible D gene (5 bases). Germline loops: CDR1 SGHNT, CDR2 YYREEE (reference sequence). The CDR3 is 15 residues long. The CDR3 coding sequence is TGTGCCAGCGGCTTCACTTCGGGATCCACTAATGAGCAGTTCTTC. This encodes CASGFTSGSTNEQFF.

In its sample, this clonotype was seen once. A read error may produce the germline difference seen at one junction end. The chain joins TRBV11-3 to TRBJ2-2, with no clear D. Looked up from germline, CDR1 is SGHNT and CDR2 is YENEEA. CDR3 length: 15 amino acids. CDR3 region: CANSDRQRSTGELFF. CDR3 nucleotides: TGTGCCAACAGCGATAGGCAGAGGTCGACCGGGGAGCTGTTTTTT.

Only a few counts were recorded for this clonotype. The chain recombines TRBV19 with TRBJ2-1; possibly TRBD1 for D (5 bases). Trimming removed 5 bases from V and 2 bases from J, with 7 bases in between. This CDR3 comprises 13 residues. CDR1 LNHDA and CDR2 SQIVND come from the germline V gene (reference sequence). CDR3: CASSWGPYNEQFF. The CDR3 DNA sequence: TGTGCCAGTAGTTGGGGCCCCTACAATGAGCAGTTCTTC.

Ten or more counts support this clonotype. V gene TRBV4-1 combines with J gene TRBJ2-7; D perhaps matches TRBD2 (6 bases). With 4 bases removed from V and 0 bases from J, the gap between germline ends came to 10 bases. CDR1 MGHRA and CDR2 YSYEKL come from the germline V gene. The CDR3 length is 14 residues. CDR3: CASSRQTSSYEQYF. The CDR3 DNA reads as TGCGCCAGCAGCCGCCAGACTAGCTCCTACGAGCAGTACTTC.

Of note for this clonotype: Given a much more abundant clone one base away, this may be a read error. The chain has TRBV6-4 and TRBJ2-7, with 10 positions matching TRBD2. Germline V CDR1 and CDR2: MRHNA, SNTAGT. This CDR3 comprises 14 residues. The CDR3 nucleotides read TGTGCCAGCAGCGAGCGGGAGGGAGCTGCGGAGCGGTACTTC. This encodes CASSEREGAAERYF.

This clonotype appeared a few times. This sequence joins TRBV25-1 and TRBJ2-2; D uncertain. Germline-derived CDR1 and CDR2 are MGHDK and SYGVNS. Between the trimmed V and J ends, which lost 2 bases and 0 bases, there was a span of 13 bases. The CDR3 has 17 amino acids. The CDR3 reads CASSEVGFNANTGELFF. In nucleotides, the CDR3 is TGTGCCAGCAGTGAAGTGGGTTTTAACGCGAACACCGGGGAGCTGTTTTTT.

A single count supports this clonotype. The V call is TRBV28, the J call TRBJ1-4; D is possibly TRBD1 (5 bases). V was cut by 7 bases and J by 5 bases, with 14 bases left in between. Germline V gene sequence: CDR1 MDHEN, CDR2 SYDVKM. The CDR3 length is 14 residues. The CDR3 here is CASNPQGGNEKLFF. Written as DNA, the CDR3 is TGTGCCAGCAACCCCCAGGGAGGCAATGAAAAACTGTTTTTT.

Regarding this clonotype: At one end, the junction sequence differs from germline, possibly due to a read error. The rearrangement uses TRBV28 and TRBJ1-1; no clear D. CDR3 size: 11 residues. Germline V CDR1 and CDR2: MDHEN, SYDVKM. This CDR3 is CAGSQNTEAFF. CDR3 DNA: TGTGCCGGCAGTCAGAACACTGAAGCTTTCTTT.

On this clonotype: One end of the junction varies from germline; a read error may be responsible. The chain recombines TRBV11-2 with TRBJ2-1, with a tentative D call TRBD2 (5 bases). The germline V gene encodes CDR1 SGHAT and CDR2 FQNNGV. This CDR3 spans 15 amino acids. The CDR3 is CVSSLGGGSNNKQFF. DNA of the CDR3: TGTGTCAGCAGCTTAGGTGGAGGCTCCAACAATAAGCAGTTCTTC.

Comments on this clonotype: A read error may produce the germline difference seen at one junction end. V is TRBV4-1 and J is TRBJ2-3, with TRBD1 as a possible D gene (6 bases). Germline V CDR1 and CDR2: MGHRA, YSYEKL. The CDR3 runs to 15 residues. Written as DNA, the CDR3 is TGCGCCAGTAGCCAAGGACAGAAAAACACACATACGCAGTATTTT. Its protein is CASSQGQKNTHTQYF.

Notes on this clonotype: The junction departs from germline at one end; a sequencing error may be responsible. The chain couples TRBV11-2 to TRBJ2-5, with D perhaps TRBD2 (6 bases). The CDR3 is 14 amino acids. Germline CDR1 reads SGHAT; CDR2 reads FQNNGV. The CDR3 reads CASSLEGLAGGQHF. The CDR3 region has the DNA TGTGCCAGCAGTTTAGAGGGACTGGCCGGCGGCCAGCACTTC.